This TCR beta chain was recovered during a study of T cell responses to AZD1222 COVID-19 vaccine (dated by TCRdb to the early 2020s). Notes on the research overall: AZD1222 recipients with second doses at about 4 weeks or about 12 weeks were pooled, because spike-specific TCR depth and breadth did not differ between schedules. TCR sequencing was performed for about 240 trial participants, of whom around 210 were given two doses of AZD1222 and approximately 25 were given two doses of MenACWY control vaccine. Trial participants were enrolled by age into subgroups of 18-55, 56-69 and 70-plus years, and around 150, 29 and 61 TCR-sequenced participants, respectively, were included in these subgroups. General findings and caveats noted by the study authors: The 56-69-year group was small, and its depth increase did not reach significance, likely because of low power. Spike-specific TCR breadth and depth rose significantly after two AZD1222 doses compared with day 0 and with MenACWY recipients. Nearly half of unique spike-specific TCRs reportedly recognized epitopes outside regions mutated in the B.1.351 and B.1.1.7 variants. Participants were mostly white British and included more females than males, and it was suggested by the authors that clonal diversity may have been underestimated. Conclusions about previously exposed vaccinees were limited because only 5 or 6 AZD1222 recipients were SARS-CoV-2 seropositive at baseline. Vaccine-associated CD4 TCRs spanned the whole spike protein, with dominant responses in regions 160-218 and 743-854. Because no day 14 peak-response samples were available, the repertoires could be characterized only after the peak T cell response.

The time point label on this specimen signifies: baseline before first vaccination. Samples from vaccinated people were obtained from the UK trials COV001 and COV002, which included a single-blind randomized controlled phase 2/3 trial of AZD1222 (ChAdOx1 nCoV-19) in healthy adults. For TCRbeta chain sequencing, PBMC samples from trial participants were taken at day 0 and at day 28 after the second dose. The CDR3 regions of human TCRbeta chains were analyzed by immunosequencing. The authors' pipeline ran thus. Repertoire TCRs were matched against a reference library of SARS-CoV-2-specific TCRs generated with the MIRA antigen-specificity platform. Breadth was defined as the fraction of unique TCRs that were SARS-CoV-2-associated. Depth was defined as the fraction of total T cells that were SARS-CoV-2-associated. Using the MIRA data, every spike-specific TCR was mapped to the spike region that the TCR reacted to and assigned to either a CD4 or a CD8 class. Log10-transformed breadth and depth values were compared by one-way ANOVA with Sidak's multiple comparisons tests. Imported from immuneACCESS, the table was reduced by TCRdb to in-frame sequences with V and J called. These copies leave out some clones; in studies compared against another copy, an unresolved V gene accounts for under half, and the cause of the remainder is not known. V and J calls and clone size are copied from that table; D and trimming were computed from the DNA. For this sample there are under 70,000 clones; under 90% appear just once. The ten largest account for roughly 20% of the sample.

On this clone itself: Its recognized antigen is unknown. No base quality values were provided; no much bigger clone lies one nucleotide off.

The germline V and J ends show losses of 3 bases and 7 bases respectively, and no gene match explains 1 base of the junction. The CDR3 contains 12 residues, cysteine and phenylalanine counted. Of the read, only the CDR3 DNA is kept; its 36 bases are in frame from base 1. The germline V gene gives CDR1 as SGDLS and CDR2 as YYNGEE. The receptor chain draws on TRBV9 and TRBJ1-2; 9 bases in between match TRBD1. The material was peripheral blood, obtained on day 0 of AZD1222 vaccination. The TCR sequence derives from an adult in good health. CDR3 sequence: CASSAQGAGYTF. The nucleotide sequence reads as follows: TGTGCCAGCAGCGCACAGGGGGCTGGCTACACCTTC.